This T cell receptor (beta chain) is drawn from a study of blood T cells in healthy people across ages. Turning to the study itself: About one barcoded TCR beta cDNA was captured per two T cells. General study results and limits: Age advanced and TCR beta diversity per million T cells fell, roughly linearly.

The germline V gene has CDR1 MNHEY and CDR2 SVGAGI. Trimming took off 5 bases at V and 4 bases at J, with 14 bases between the two ends. This CDR3 contains 14 residues. Using a J-beta primer mix together with a sample-barcoded 5' primer, a second PCR was run for roughly 7 to 12 cycles. TCRdb itself ran the 5' RACE reads through MiXCR, one entry per CDR3 protein. The table lists hundreds of thousands of distinct CDR3 sequences, 58% of them singletons. On this clonotype itself: The target antigen is unknown.

Total RNA was isolated from each sample in quantities of at least 6 micrograms. The TCR was taken from a man aged 25-40 years in good health. The chain employs TRBV6-5 and TRBJ1-1, with D hard to call. The sequenced sample consisted of blood. The CDR3: CASSAGRTRTEAFF. CDR3 coding DNA: TGTGCCAGCAGTGCCGGACGGACTCGCACTGAAGCTTTCTTT.